This paragraph covers one T cell receptor (beta chain) sequence. The V end was cut by 0 bases, the J end by 6 bases, with 12 bases between. The CDR3 has 15 residues. CDR1 is SGHAT, CDR2 FQNNGV, per germline. The data stem from a study of cytomegalovirus exposure and HLA in healthy donors. PCR was performed using 60 Vbeta and 13 Jbeta primers. Some clones are missing from TCRdb's copy, which holds only in-frame ones; the method was immunoSEQ multiplex PCR. Among approximately 150,000 clones listed, around 80% were seen once. This TCR was sampled from a woman younger than 45 in good health and CMV-seropositive. The chain recombines TRBV11-2 with TRBJ2-4; tentatively, D is TRBD2 (6 bases). Source material: PBMCs. The CDR3 sequence: CASSLDLGGINIQYF. The CDR3 DNA sequence: TGTGCCAGCAGCTTAGATCTGGGGGGAATAAACATTCAGTACTTC.